This T cell receptor beta chain was obtained from a study of cytomegalovirus exposure and HLA in healthy donors. PCR amplification relied on 60 Vbeta primers (plus 13 Jbeta primers). This table comes from immunoSEQ multiplex PCR, and its TCRdb copy is limited to in-frame clones, with some not included. The sample contains fewer than 200,000 clones, 75% to 85% of which appear only once. Details on this clone: No antigen is known for it.

Study-wide points: Most TCR sequences were rare, but some public TCRs occurred in many donors. According to an earlier analysis, most TCR beta V segments yielded productive rearrangements about 87% or about 30% of the time.

From germline, CDR1 is SGHKS and CDR2 YYEKEE (reference sequence). V shed 6 bases and J 9 bases; nucleotides not matched to a gene: 9. This CDR3 contains 13 residues. The TCR was taken from a boy between 10 and 17 years old in good health and CMV-seronegative. The specimen was PBMCs. The rearrangement links TRBV5-5 to TRBJ2-7, with 10 bases matching TRBD2. CDR3 bases: TGTGCCAGCACCCCGGGAGCGGGAGGGTGGCAGTACTTC. The encoded protein is CASTPGAGGWQYF.